The rows below give T cell receptor beta chains drawn from one sample of a study of cytomegalovirus exposure and HLA in healthy donors. TCRdb's copy holds only in-frame clones and misses some; the assay was immunoSEQ multiplex PCR. This table holds over 120,000 clones, 78% found once. Sequences were obtained from PBMCs. These receptors were obtained from a woman aged 18-29 years in good health and CMV-seropositive. Both conserved end residues are part of each CDR3. The order of the fields is D gene, V gene, J gene, clone size, CDR3 protein, CDR3 DNA. D genes are given only for firm matches. Some rows mark clone size as missing; the rest say once, few, many or name a class of expanded clone.

-	TRBV6-5	TRBJ1-1	-	CASSVRRNTEAFF	TGTGCCAGCAGTGTAAGGAGGAACACTGAAGCTTTCTTT
-	TRBV4-2	TRBJ2-3	-	CASSQVGGVGDTQYF	TGTGCCAGCAGCCAAGTAGGGGGGGTGGGAGATACGCAGTATTTT
TRBD1	TRBV18	TRBJ1-5	-	CASTGTGVNQPQHF	TGTGCCAGCACCGGGACAGGGGTAAATCAGCCCCAGCATTTT
TRBD1	TRBV28	TRBJ2-7	-	CASSIPSGTGPYEQYF	TGTGCCAGCAGTATCCCGTCCGGGACAGGCCCCTACGAGCAGTACTTC
TRBD1	TRBV5-8	TRBJ2-1	-	CGSGRTDRSEQFF	TGTGGCTCGGGTCGGACGGACAGGAGTGAGCAGTTCTTC
-	TRBV27	TRBJ2-7	-	CASSPPVGTPPYEQYF	TGTGCCAGCAGTCCCCCGGTGGGGACTCCACCTTACGAGCAGTACTTC
-	TRBV6-1	TRBJ2-3	-	CAGSVQGGDTDTQYF	TGTGCCGGCAGTGTACAGGGAGGGGACACAGATACGCAGTATTTT
-	TRBV6-5	TRBJ2-6	-	CASTSGGSGANVLTF	TGTGCCAGCACCTCCGGGGGCTCTGGGGCCAACGTCCTGACTTTC
TRBD1	TRBV9	TRBJ1-6	once	CASSPRSTTGIYSPLHF	TGTGCCAGCAGCCCTCGGTCGACGACAGGGATCTATTCACCCCTCCACTTT
-	TRBV15	TRBJ1-5	-	CATSSGGRDQPQHF	TGTGCCACCAGCAGCGGGGGACGGGATCAGCCCCAGCATTTT
TRBD1	TRBV7-6	TRBJ1-2	-	CASSTIPGQGINYGYTF	TGTGCCAGCAGTACCATCCCGGGACAGGGAATAAACTATGGCTACACCTTC
-	TRBV7-9	TRBJ1-2	-	CASSLEGNYGYTF	TGTGCCAGCAGCTTAGAGGGGAACTATGGCTACACCTTC
-	TRBV19	TRBJ1-5	-	CASSRASGDRQPQHF	TGTGCCAGTAGTAGAGCTTCAGGGGATCGGCAGCCCCAGCATTTT
TRBD1	TRBV7-6	TRBJ1-2	-	CASRQGTGYGYTF	TGTGCCAGCAGACAGGGGACAGGCTATGGCTACACCTTC
TRBD1	TRBV9	TRBJ1-3	-	CASGEGGQLGNTIYF	TGTGCCAGCGGTGAAGGGGGACAGCTGGGAAACACCATATATTTT
-	TRBV6-6	TRBJ2-5	-	CAIASGTSAFETQYF	TGTGCCATTGCATCGGGGACATCTGCCTTTGAGACCCAGTACTTC
TRBD1	TRBV9	TRBJ1-2	-	CASSDRQGSNYGYTF	TGTGCCAGCAGCGACCGACAGGGATCTAACTATGGCTACACCTTC
-	TRBV6-5	TRBJ1-1	-	CASRWAQNTEAFF	TGTGCCAGCAGATGGGCTCAGAACACTGAAGCTTTCTTT
TRBD2	TRBV6-1	TRBJ2-7	-	CASGLAGRQYF	TGTGCCAGCGGCTTAGCGGGGAGGCAGTACTTC
-	TRBV27	TRBJ2-3	-	CASRQTNTQYF	TGTGCCAGCAGGCAGACAAATACGCAGTATTTT
-	TRBV6-1	TRBJ2-5	-	CASSGGTQYF	TGTGCCAGCAGTGGCGGGACCCAGTACTTC
-	TRBV28	TRBJ1-2	-	CASTLGGDDYGYTF	TGTGCCAGCACCTTGGGGGGGGACGACTATGGCTACACCTTC
-	TRBV5-1	TRBJ1-1	-	CASSLGGVLNTEAFF	TGCGCCAGCAGCTTGGGGGGAGTCTTGAACACTGAAGCTTTCTTT
TRBD1	TRBV6-4	TRBJ1-6	-	CASSETGVNSPLHF	TGTGCCAGCAGTGAAACAGGGGTTAATTCACCCCTCCACTTT
TRBD2	TRBV29-1	TRBJ2-1	-	CSASGDINEQFF	TGCAGCGCTAGCGGGGACATAAATGAGCAGTTCTTC
-	TRBV10-3	TRBJ1-6	few	CATSLESAGGSPLHF	TGTGCCACCTCACTAGAATCTGCCGGAGGGTCACCCCTCCACTTT
TRBD1	TRBV4-1	TRBJ1-2	few	CASSQGFDRAYYGYTF	TGCGCCAGCAGCCAAGGGTTTGACAGGGCGTACTATGGCTACACCTTC
TRBD2	TRBV6-4	TRBJ2-1	-	CASSDLAGGPNEQFF	TGTGCCAGCAGTGATTTAGCGGGGGGCCCCAATGAGCAGTTCTTC
-	TRBV6-1	TRBJ1-5	-	CASSPTVVMEQPQHF	TGTGCCAGCAGTCCGACTGTAGTAATGGAACAGCCCCAGCATTTT
TRBD1	TRBV5-1	TRBJ1-2	-	CASSSKFRGNYGYTF	TGCGCCAGCAGCTCAAAATTCAGGGGGAACTATGGCTACACCTTC
-	TRBV5-4	TRBJ1-6	-	CASSESSYNSPLHF	TGTGCCAGCTCCGAGAGCTCCTATAATTCACCCCTCCACTTT
-	TRBV2	TRBJ2-6	-	CASSPLNSGANVLTF	TGTGCCAGCAGTCCTTTAAACTCTGGGGCCAACGTCCTGACTTTC
-	TRBV19	TRBJ2-7	-	CASSTHEEQYF	TGTGCCAGTAGTACCCATGAGGAGCAGTACTTC
TRBD2	TRBV5-1	TRBJ2-5	-	CANRGGETQYF	TGCGCCAACCGGGGGGGAGAGACCCAGTACTTC
TRBD1	TRBV7-9	TRBJ1-2	-	CASSLETTGGGGYTF	TGTGCCAGCAGCTTAGAGACTACAGGGGGCGGGGGCTACACCTTC
-	TRBV7-2	TRBJ2-3	-	CASSLGSGHSTDTQYF	TGTGCCAGCAGCTTAGGCTCGGGTCACAGCACAGATACGCAGTATTTT
TRBD1	TRBV27	TRBJ1-2	-	CASSSRTGTSYGYTF	TGTGCCAGCAGTTCCCGGACAGGGACGAGCTATGGCTACACCTTC
-	TRBV5-4	TRBJ2-7	once	CASSWGVRNYEQYF	TGTGCCAGCAGCTGGGGGGTTCGAAACTACGAGCAGTACTTC
-	TRBV7-2	TRBJ2-1	-	CASSSLPRSSYNEQFF	TGTGCCAGCAGCTCCCTACCACGAAGCTCCTACAATGAGCAGTTCTTC
-	TRBV4-3	TRBJ1-4	-	CASSQDSGGGEKLFF	TGCGCCAGCAGCCAAGATTCGGGGGGCGGAGAAAAACTGTTTTTT
-	TRBV19	TRBJ1-1	few	CASSMGAFTEAFF	TGTGCCAGTAGTATGGGGGCCTTCACTGAAGCTTTCTTT
-	TRBV6-1	TRBJ1-1	-	CASTLQGLNTEAFF	TGTGCCAGCACCCTACAGGGCTTGAACACTGAAGCTTTCTTT
-	TRBV7-9	TRBJ2-7	-	CASSSAGHSYEQYF	TGTGCCAGCAGCTCGGCGGGTCACTCCTACGAGCAGTACTTC
-	TRBV5-1	TRBJ1-4	-	CASSGPQGVDEKLFF	TGCGCCAGCAGCGGCCCACAGGGAGTCGATGAAAAACTGTTTTTT
-	TRBV6-1	TRBJ1-3	-	CASSAPTALSGNTIYF	TGTGCCAGCAGTGCGCCAACAGCTCTCTCTGGAAACACCATATATTTT
TRBD1	TRBV7-6	TRBJ2-7	-	CASSPDRVGEQYF	TGTGCCAGCAGCCCGGACAGGGTGGGTGAGCAGTACTTC
-	TRBV11-2	TRBJ2-5	-	CASSLKAAYPAETQYF	TGTGCCAGCAGCCTTAAGGCGGCCTACCCGGCGGAGACCCAGTACTTC
-	TRBV29-1	TRBJ1-1	-	CSVEPRQANTEAFF	TGCAGCGTTGAACCGAGACAGGCGAACACTGAAGCTTTCTTT
-	TRBV5-6	TRBJ1-2	-	CASSLTAGSGYTF	TGTGCCAGCAGCTTGACAGCTGGGTCCGGCTACACCTTC
-	TRBV18	TRBJ2-6	-	CASSQWGGQSGANVLTF	TGTGCCAGCTCACAGTGGGGCGGACAAAGTGGGGCCAACGTCCTGACTTTC
TRBD1	TRBV5-1	TRBJ1-2	once	CASSLDPTGGGGYTF	TGCGCCAGCAGCTTGGATCCCACAGGGGGCGGTGGCTACACCTTC
-	TRBV28	TRBJ2-7	once	CASSPTVSYEQYF	TGTGCCAGCAGTCCGACAGTTTCCTACGAGCAGTACTTC
-	TRBV27	TRBJ2-7	-	CASSSTETYEQYF	TGTGCCAGCAGTTCGACAGAAACCTACGAGCAGTACTTC